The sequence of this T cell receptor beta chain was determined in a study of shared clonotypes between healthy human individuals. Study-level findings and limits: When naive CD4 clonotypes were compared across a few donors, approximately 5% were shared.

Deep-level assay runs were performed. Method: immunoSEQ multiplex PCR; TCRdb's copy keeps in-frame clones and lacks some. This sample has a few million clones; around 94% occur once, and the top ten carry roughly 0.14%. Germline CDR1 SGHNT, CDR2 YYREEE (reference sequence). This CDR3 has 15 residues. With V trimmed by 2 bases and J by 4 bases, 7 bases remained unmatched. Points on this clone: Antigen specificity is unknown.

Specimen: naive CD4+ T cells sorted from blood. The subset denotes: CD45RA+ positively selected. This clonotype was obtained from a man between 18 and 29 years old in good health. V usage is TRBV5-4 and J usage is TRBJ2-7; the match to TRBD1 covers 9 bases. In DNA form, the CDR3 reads TGTGCCAGCAGCTTTGACAGGGGGGAAGAGTACGAGCAGTACTTC. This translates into CASSFDRGEEYEQYF.